This TCR beta chain was captured in a study of blood T cell repertoires in COVID-19. Study-level information: PBMCs, B-cell-depleted T cells, or T cells provided the cDNA or gDNA that made up the material.

Adults between about 18 and 89 years of age took part from about two dozen US areas. Membership in each cohort depended on participant-reported clinical history. Symptom resolution, clearance, or two negative PCRs marked donors in Cohort 3 as recovered. The data were produced by immunoSEQ multiplex PCR, yet TCRdb's version contains in-frame clones alone and is incomplete. The table lists 140,000 to 150,000 clones, more than 75% of them singletons. Germline-derived CDR1 and CDR2 are SNHLY and FYNNEI. With 5 bases removed from V and 1 base from J, the gap between germline ends came to 8 bases. This CDR3 is built from 14 residues.

Sequencing was done on a sample of PBMCs or T cells enriched from blood (not recorded which). This rearrangement joins TRBV2 to TRBJ2-2, with D hard to call. The receptor's source is a woman aged 50 to 60 who had recovered from COVID-19. The CDR3 coding sequence is TGTGCCAGCAGTCCTTTAGTGAACACCGGGGAGCTGTTTTTT. Its translation: CASSPLVNTGELFF.